This entry lists 30 T cell receptor beta chains sequenced from one sample in a study of beta chain features in type 1 diabetes. Investigators reverse transcribed all isolated RNA, so they sequenced expressed TCRB transcripts. Sequencing used immunoSEQ multiplex PCR; TCRdb keeps in-frame clones, though not all of them. This sample has about 59,000 clones, with approximately 59% found just once. The material sequenced was Tregs from blood. These receptors were obtained from a woman under 30 in good health.

The gene calls are TRBV5-6 and TRBJ2-4, with a tentative D call TRBD1 (6 bases). Germline V gene lookup returns CDR1 SGHDT and CDR2 YYEEEE. This CDR3 comprises 16 residues. V lost 4 bases, J lost 1 base, and 15 bases lay in between. CDR3 region: CASSVLRGGAKNIQYF. CDR3 bases: TGTGCCAGCAGCGTCCTTCGAGGGGGTGCCAAAAACATTCAGTACTTC.

This clone was detected only a few times. The gene calls are TRBV5-1 and TRBJ2-5; D gene uncertain. The J call could be wrong; TRBJ2-7 is a better fit for the DNA end. Looked up from germline, CDR1 is SGHRS and CDR2 is YFSETQ. The CDR3 sequence is 16 residues long. Here the CDR3 reads CASSPSPIVGPHEQYF. In DNA form, the CDR3 reads TGCGCCAGCAGCCCCAGCCCGATAGTGGGCCCCCACGAGCAGTACTTC.

V is TRBV5-1 and J is TRBJ1-1; the D is unclear. The V and J ends lost 0 bases and 3 bases respectively, with 9 bases between them. Germline CDR1 reads SGHRS; CDR2 reads YFSETQ. This CDR3 has 14 amino acids. Here the CDR3 reads CASSLGGKDTEAFF. CDR3 bases: TGCGCCAGCAGCTTGGGAGGTAAGGACACTGAAGCTTTCTTT.

The chain uses TRBV29-1 and TRBJ1-2; the D gene is possibly TRBD1 (5 bases). CDR1 is SQVTM and CDR2 is ANQGSEA in the germline V gene. Between the trimmed V and J ends, which lost 0 bases and 0 bases, there was a span of 11 bases. The CDR3 extends over 15 amino acids. The CDR3 loop is CSVEDLPGPNYGYTF. CDR3 in DNA: TGCAGCGTTGAAGATCTGCCAGGGCCTAACTATGGCTACACCTTC.

The V gene is TRBV27, the J gene TRBJ2-7; 10 nucleotides agree with TRBD1. V was clipped by 5 bases and J by 4 bases; unmatched bases: 5. There are 14 residues in the CDR3. Germline V gene lookup returns CDR1 MNHEY and CDR2 SMNVEV (reference sequence). CDR3 sequence (DNA): TGTGCCAGCAGTCTCCGGGACAGGGGTTACGAGCAGTACTTC. It specifies CASSLRDRGYEQYF.

V gene TRBV5-1 combines with J gene TRBJ1-6; D perhaps matches TRBD1 (5 bases). From germline, CDR1 is SGHRS and CDR2 YFSETQ. Trimming pared 2 bases from V and 14 bases from J, leaving 11 bases between. The CDR3 covers 12 residues. The DNA for the CDR3 is TGCGCCAGCAGCTTCGACAAGGGGACCCTCCACTTT. Its translation is CASSFDKGTLHF. Based on the CDR3 plus reference TRBV5-1 and TRBJ1-6, the full variable domain is KAGVTQTPRYLIKTRGQQVTLSCSPISGHRSVSWYQQTPGQGLQFLFEYFSETQRNKGNFPGRFSGRQFSNSRSEMNVSTLELGDSALYLCASSFDKGTLHFGNGTRLTVT.

The chain carries TRBV7-3 and TRBJ2-3; 8 bases fit TRBD2. Germline CDR1 is SGHTA and CDR2 is FQGTGA. V lost 4 bases to trimming and J lost 2 bases; unmatched junction nucleotides: 2. The CDR3 contains 14 residues. CDR3 bases: TGTGCCAGCAGCTCGGGGGGGGTCACAGATACGCAGTATTTT. It translates to CASSSGGVTDTQYF.

This clone occurred a few times. The V and J genes are TRBV6-5 and TRBJ2-7; D is unclear. Germline lookup yields CDR1 MNHEY and CDR2 SVGAGI. Trimming took 2 bases from V and 4 from J, leaving 9 bases between them. The CDR3 consists of 13 residues. The CDR3 loop is CASSYDSQYEQYF. The CDR3 DNA sequence: TGTGCCAGCAGTTACGATTCCCAGTACGAGCAGTACTTC.

The chain is built from TRBV6-5 and TRBJ2-2; D not resolved. Germline CDR1 is MNHEY and CDR2 is SVGAGI. V was clipped by 7 bases and J by 0 bases, with 6 bases between them. The CDR3 runs 13 residues. For the CDR3, the DNA is TGTGCCAGCACAGGTCCGAACACCGGGGAGCTGTTTTTT. It yields the protein CASTGPNTGELFF.

The genes are TRBV7-9 and TRBJ2-7; 11 nucleotides line up with TRBD1. The V gene's germline CDR1 is SEHNR and CDR2 FQNEAQ (reference sequence). The junction had 14 bases not matched to a gene; V was cut back by 2 bases and J by 5 bases. The CDR3 is 18 amino acids. The CDR3: CASSLPGQGGPQGDEQYF. CDR3 coding DNA: TGTGCCAGCAGCTTACCGGGACAGGGGGGCCCACAAGGAGACGAGCAGTACTTC.

This clone was picked up a small number of times. The chain links TRBV4-1 to TRBJ2-3; tentative D call: TRBD1 (7 bases). V lost 0 bases, J lost 2 bases, and 12 bases lay in between. Per the germline V gene, CDR1 is MGHRA and CDR2 is YSYEKL. This CDR3 is built from 16 residues. Written as DNA, the CDR3 is TGCGCCAGCAGCCAAGATCGCGGGACAGACACAGATACGCAGTATTTT. Translation gives CASSQDRGTDTDTQYF.

The chain has TRBV11-2 and TRBJ2-3, with 10 bases aligning to TRBD2. The CDR3 length is 15 residues. Germline CDR1 SGHAT, CDR2 FQNNGV. V shed 1 base and J 5 bases; nucleotides not matched to a gene: 3. The CDR3 region is CASSLALAGQDTQYF. As DNA, the CDR3 is TGTGCCAGCAGCTTAGCACTAGCGGGGCAAGATACGCAGTATTTT.

This sequence joins TRBV6-1 and TRBJ1-1; TRBD1 matches at 9 bases. Trimming at V came to 5 bases and at J to 10 bases, leaving 2 bases not matched to a gene. CDR3 length: 11 amino acids. The germline CDR1 and CDR2 sequences are MNHNS and SASEGT. The DNA of the CDR3 is TGTGCCAGCAGTAACAGGGGGCGAGCTTTCTTT. This codes for CASSNRGRAFF.

V gene TRBV7-9 combines with J gene TRBJ2-2; D is possibly TRBD1 (5 bases). Trimming took 6 bases from V and 4 from J, leaving 15 bases between them. In germline, CDR1 is SEHNR, CDR2 FQNEAQ (reference sequence). The CDR3 runs 15 residues. The CDR3 DNA follows: TGTGCCAGCAGTCCAGGGCGATGGGGCACCGGGGAGCTGTTTTTT. This translates into CASSPGRWGTGELFF.

The J gene is TRBJ2-1, the V gene TRBV10-3; D unresolved. The V end lost 2 bases, the J end lost 6 bases, and 5 bases lay between the germline ends. The CDR3 loop spans 12 amino acids. Germline values: CDR1 ENHRY, CDR2 SYGVKD. In DNA form, the CDR3 reads TGTGCCATCAGTGAGCAGGTCAATGAGCAGTTCTTC. Its translation: CAISEQVNEQFF.

This clone came up once. The chain couples TRBV9 to TRBJ2-1; TRBD1 matches 8 bases. V trimming: 4 bases; J trimming: 4 bases; junction bases outside the gene matches: 7. Germline lookup yields CDR1 SGDLS and CDR2 YYNGEE. CDR3 length: 15 residues. CDR3 nucleotides: TGTGCCAGCAGCCCCACCCAGGGGGCATACAATGAGCAGTTCTTC. Its protein product is CASSPTQGAYNEQFF. The whole variable domain, remainder taken from reference TRBV9 and TRBJ2-1, is DSGVTQTPKHLITATGQRVTLRCSPRSGDLSVYWYQQSLDQGLQFLIQYYNGEERAKGNILERFSAQQFPDLHSELNLSSLELGDSALYFCASSPTQGAYNEQFFGPGTRLTVL.

In DNA, the CDR3 is TGTGCCAGCAGTTACAGGGGACTCTATGGCTACACCTTC. Its protein is CASSYRGLYGYTF. This chain connects TRBV6-5 to TRBJ1-2; the D gene is possibly TRBD1 (5 bases). The V end lost 2 bases, the J end lost 4 bases, and 8 bases lay between the germline ends. The CDR3 length is 13 residues. Germline assignment: CDR1 MNHEY and CDR2 SVGAGI.

This sequence joins TRBV2 and TRBJ1-2, with D perhaps matching TRBD1 (6 bases). The V and J ends lost 3 bases and 4 bases respectively, with 12 bases between them. Germline assignment: CDR1 SNHLY and CDR2 FYNNEI. The CDR3 is made up of 14 amino acids. CDR3 sequence: CASSDRGPVYGYTF. The CDR3 DNA reads as TGTGCCAGCAGTGACAGGGGCCCCGTCTATGGCTACACCTTC.

The chain joins TRBV19 to TRBJ2-3; TRBD1 might be the D (6 bases). Between the trimmed V and J ends, which lost 10 bases and 0 bases, there was a span of 14 bases. In germline, CDR1 is LNHDA, CDR2 SQIVND (reference sequence). The CDR3 sequence is 14 residues long. CDR3 region: CATQQGVSTDTQYF. Written as DNA, the CDR3 is TGTGCCACCCAACAGGGAGTGAGCACAGATACGCAGTATTTT.

The chain has TRBV5-1 and TRBJ1-1, with D hard to call. The germline V and J ends were trimmed by 1 base and 1 base, with 8 bases remaining between them. This CDR3 contains 14 residues. CDR1 and CDR2 (germline): SGHRS, YFSETQ. The CDR3 reads CASSLLGSNTEAFF. The CDR3 bases are TGCGCCAGCAGCTTGCTAGGTTCGAACACTGAAGCTTTCTTT.

This clone has more than one count but fewer than ten. The rearrangement joins TRBV5-4 to TRBJ1-1, with 10 bases aligning to TRBD1. The CDR3 runs to 15 residues. The V gene's germline CDR1 is SGHNT and CDR2 YYREEE (reference sequence). The V segment lost 4 bases and the J segment 5 bases; nucleotides outside the gene matches: 8. The CDR3 DNA reads TGTGCCAGCAGCCGAACCGGGACAGGGGCGACTGAAGCTTTCTTT. Protein product: CASSRTGTGATEAFF. The full variable domain, its missing parts supplied by reference TRBV5-4 and TRBJ1-1, is ETGVTQSPTHLIKTRGQQVTLRCSSQSGHNTVSWYQQALGQGPQFIFQYYREEENGRGNFPPRFSGLQFPNYSSELNVNALELDDSALYLCASSRTGTGATEAFFGQGTRLTVV.

The rearrangement uses TRBV29-1 and TRBJ1-1; D gene uncertain. Trimming stripped 4 bases from V and 2 bases from J, with 14 bases between. The CDR3 covers 14 residues. Germline V gives CDR1 SQVTM, CDR2 ANQGSEA. CDR3 residues: CSVAFRLENTEAFF. DNA for the CDR3: TGCAGCGTTGCCTTCCGCCTAGAAAACACTGAAGCTTTCTTT. The full variable domain, rest sourced from reference TRBV29-1 and TRBJ1-1, is SAVISQKPSRDICQRGTSLTIQCQVDSQVTMMFWYRQQPGQSLTLIATANQGSEATYESGFVIDKFPISRPNLTFSTLTVSNMSPEDSSIYLCSVAFRLENTEAFFGQGTRLTVV.

The chain is built from TRBV5-1 and TRBJ2-1; 8 positions match TRBD1. Germline CDR1 reads SGHRS; CDR2 reads YFSETQ. Trimming at V came to 4 bases and at J to 8 bases, leaving 8 bases not matched to a gene. The CDR3 spans 14 residues. CDR3 amino acids: CASSRGQGNDEQFF. CDR3 bases: TGCGCCAGCAGCAGAGGACAGGGTAACGATGAGCAGTTCTTC. Drawing the rest from reference TRBV5-1 and TRBJ2-1, the complete variable domain is KAGVTQTPRYLIKTRGQQVTLSCSPISGHRSVSWYQQTPGQGLQFLFEYFSETQRNKGNFPGRFSGRQFSNSRSEMNVSTLELGDSALYLCASSRGQGNDEQFFGPGTRLTVL.

V gene TRBV5-8 combines with J gene TRBJ2-3; no firm D call. The CDR3 extends over 11 amino acids. V lost 4 bases to trimming and J lost 6 bases, with 6 bases between them. From germline, CDR1 is SGHTS and CDR2 YDEGEE. In DNA, the CDR3 is TGTGCCAGCAGCGCGAGGGATACGCAGTATTTT. Translated, it gives CASSARDTQYF.

The CDR3 region is CASSTRLAGANEQFF. As DNA, the CDR3 is TGTGCCAGTAGTACTCGACTAGCGGGAGCGAATGAGCAGTTCTTC. The chain has TRBV19 and TRBJ2-1; TRBD2 aligns across 12 bases. The CDR3 consists of 15 residues. After removal of 4 bases from V and 7 bases from J, the junction contained 5 bases not matched to a gene. CDR1 and CDR2 (germline): LNHDA, SQIVND (reference sequence).

The genes are TRBV7-2 and TRBJ1-2, with TRBD1 matching 9 bases. This CDR3 comprises 15 residues. CDR1 and CDR2 (germline): SGHTA, FQGNSA. Losses at the gene ends were 3 bases for V and 6 bases for J; bases not matched to a gene: 8. Written as DNA, the CDR3 is TGTGCCAGCAGCTTTGGGACAGGGTGGAAGGATGGCTACACCTTC. Its translation: CASSFGTGWKDGYTF.

This clone is a singleton in its sample. The chain combines TRBV7-2 with TRBJ1-2; D perhaps matches TRBD1 (6 bases). The V gene lost 2 bases and the J gene lost 4 bases, with 8 bases spanning the gap. The V gene's germline CDR1 is SGHTA and CDR2 FQGNSA. The length of the CDR3 is 13 residues. This CDR3 is CASSLQGLYGYTF. CDR3 in DNA: TGTGCCAGCAGCTTACAGGGGCTCTATGGCTACACCTTC.

A few counts support this clone. CDR3 in amino acids: CASKGLAGGYNEQFF. The CDR3 nucleotides are TGCGCCAGTAAGGGGCTAGCGGGAGGATACAATGAGCAGTTCTTC. The chain recombines TRBV5-1 with TRBJ2-1, with 11 bases matching TRBD2. The germline CDR1 and CDR2 sequences are SGHRS and YFSETQ. Losses at the gene ends were 8 bases for V and 4 bases for J; bases not matched to a gene: 8. The CDR3 has 15 amino acids.

This chain joins TRBV27 and TRBJ2-3; a possible D gene is TRBD1 (6 bases). With 2 bases removed from V and 2 bases from J, the gap between germline ends came to 14 bases. From germline, CDR1 is MNHEY and CDR2 SMNVEV (reference sequence). This CDR3 is 16 amino acids long. CDR3 in amino acids: CASSLAGEPYTDTQYF. For the CDR3, the DNA is TGTGCCAGCAGTTTAGCAGGGGAACCCTACACAGATACGCAGTATTTT.

The CDR3 spells CASRAAGGTGEQFF. The CDR3 DNA reads TGTGCCAGCAGGGCAGCGGGAGGGACGGGTGAGCAGTTCTTC. The rearrangement links TRBV27 to TRBJ2-1, with 10 nucleotides matching TRBD2. Germline lookup yields CDR1 MNHEY and CDR2 SMNVEV (reference sequence). This CDR3 contains 14 residues. V lost 6 bases and J lost 9; bases outside the gene matches: 8.